The 5 T cell receptor beta chains in this list originate from one sample, sequenced in a study of blood T cell repertoires in COVID-19. Profiling relied on immunoSEQ multiplex PCR, and the TCRdb table lists in-frame clones only, not all of them. The table includes approximately 250,000 clones, around 93% detected once. The material sequenced was PBMCs or T cells enriched from blood (not recorded which). The receptor source for this set is a man aged 35 to 55 who had been exposed to COVID-19.

The chain carries TRBV5-1 and TRBJ2-1, with 9 bases identical to TRBD1. J gave up 7 bases and V 3 bases, and 5 bases lay outside the gene matches. In germline, CDR1 is SGHRS, CDR2 YFSETQ. There are 14 residues in the CDR3. CDR3 sequence: CASSWGQGTNEQFF. In nucleotides, the CDR3 is TGCGCCAGCAGCTGGGGACAGGGAACAAATGAGCAGTTCTTC.

The chain couples TRBV19 to TRBJ1-6; tentative D call: TRBD1 (5 bases). V was shortened by 5 bases and J by 9 bases, with 17 bases between the two germline ends. Per the germline V gene, CDR1 is LNHDA and CDR2 is SQIVND (reference sequence). CDR3 size: 15 residues. The chain's CDR3 is CASSEIRDWGSPLHF. Written as DNA, the CDR3 is TGTGCCAGTAGTGAAATCAGGGATTGGGGTTCACCCCTCCACTTT.

V usage is TRBV5-6 and J usage is TRBJ2-1, with 8 bases lining up with TRBD1. V lost 2 bases to trimming and J lost 7 bases; unmatched junction nucleotides: 14. The CDR3 has 17 residues. Germline CDR1 and CDR2: SGHDT and YYEEEE. The CDR3 region has the DNA TGTGCCAGCAGCTTTTTGGTGGAGGTGGGGACAGGTAATGAGCAGTTCTTC. As protein: CASSFLVEVGTGNEQFF.

This chain links TRBV30 with TRBJ2-7; D is possibly TRBD2 (6 bases). V gave up 1 base and J gave up 3 bases, with 13 bases separating them. Germline CDR1 and CDR2: GTSNPN and SVGIG (reference sequence). The CDR3 runs to 14 residues. CDR3 loop: CAWSGGGAGYEQYF. The CDR3 DNA is TGTGCCTGGAGTGGTGGCGGGGCTGGCTACGAGCAGTACTTC.

The chain employs TRBV6-2 or TRBV6-3 and TRBJ2-2, with 11 bases matching TRBD1. The junction had 3 bases not matched to a gene; V was cut back by 4 bases and J by 2 bases. Germline loops: CDR1 MNHEY, CDR2 SVGEGT. This CDR3 region has 16 residues. The chain's CDR3 is CASSWTGGLNTGELFF. DNA of the CDR3: TGTGCCAGCAGTTGGACAGGGGGCCTAAACACCGGGGAGCTGTTTTTT.